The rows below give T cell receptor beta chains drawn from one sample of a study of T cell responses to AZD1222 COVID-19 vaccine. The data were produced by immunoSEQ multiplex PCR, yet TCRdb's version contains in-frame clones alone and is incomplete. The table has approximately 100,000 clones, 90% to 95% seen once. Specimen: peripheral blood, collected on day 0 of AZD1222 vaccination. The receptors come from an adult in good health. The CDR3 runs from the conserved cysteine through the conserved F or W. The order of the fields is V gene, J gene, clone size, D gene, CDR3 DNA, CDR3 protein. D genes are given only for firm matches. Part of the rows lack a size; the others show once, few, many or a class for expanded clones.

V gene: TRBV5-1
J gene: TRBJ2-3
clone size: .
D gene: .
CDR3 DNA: TGCGCCAGCAGCCCGAGGGTTTTGGCAGATACGCAGTATTTT
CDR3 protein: CASSPRVLADTQYF

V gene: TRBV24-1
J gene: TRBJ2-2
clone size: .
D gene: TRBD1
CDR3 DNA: TGTGCCACCAGTGACCCCGGACAGGGGAACACCGGGGAGCTGTTTTTT
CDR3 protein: CATSDPGQGNTGELFF

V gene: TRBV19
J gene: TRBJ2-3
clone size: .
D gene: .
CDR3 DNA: TGTGCCAGTCGCAAGCGGGCGGGACGTCAAACAGATACGCAGTATTTT
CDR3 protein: CASRKRAGRQTDTQYF

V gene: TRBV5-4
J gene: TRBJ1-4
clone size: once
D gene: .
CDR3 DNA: TGTGCCAGCAGCTTGGGCCAGGGTTGGGGAAAACTGTTTTTT
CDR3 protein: CASSLGQGWGKLFF

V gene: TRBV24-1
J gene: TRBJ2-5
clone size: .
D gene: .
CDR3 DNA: TGTGCCACCAGTGGGGGGCCAGGGGCTCAAGAGACCCAGTACTTC
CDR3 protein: CATSGGPGAQETQYF

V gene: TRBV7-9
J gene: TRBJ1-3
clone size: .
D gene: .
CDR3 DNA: TGTGCCAGCAGCGGCCGAAACACCATATATTTT
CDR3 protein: CASSGRNTIYF

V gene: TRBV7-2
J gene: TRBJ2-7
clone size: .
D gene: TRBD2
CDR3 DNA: TGTGCCAGCAGCCTATTAGCGGGAGGGGGAAGCTCCTACGAGCAGTACTTC
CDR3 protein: CASSLLAGGGSSYEQYF

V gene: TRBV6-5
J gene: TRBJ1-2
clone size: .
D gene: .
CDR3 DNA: TGTGCCAGCCGCACGGGGCAGAACTATGGCTACACCTTC
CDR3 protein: CASRTGQNYGYTF

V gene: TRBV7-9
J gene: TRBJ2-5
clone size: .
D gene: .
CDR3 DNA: TGTGCCAGCAGCTTAAATAAGACCCAGTACTTC
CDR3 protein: CASSLNKTQYF

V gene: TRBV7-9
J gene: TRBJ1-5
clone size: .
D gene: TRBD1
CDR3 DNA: TGTGCCAGCAGCGATATGACAGGGGCCGAGCCCCAGCATTTT
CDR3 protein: CASSDMTGAEPQHF

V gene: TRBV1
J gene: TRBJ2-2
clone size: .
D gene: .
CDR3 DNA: TGCACCAGCATCTCTTACAGCGGGAGAGACACCGGGGAGCTGTTTTTT
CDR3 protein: CTSISYSGRDTGELFF

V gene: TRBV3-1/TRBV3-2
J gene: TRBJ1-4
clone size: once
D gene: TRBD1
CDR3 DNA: TGTGCCAGCAGCCCTCAGGGGGCACGAAATGAAAAACTGTTTTTT
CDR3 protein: CASSPQGARNEKLFF

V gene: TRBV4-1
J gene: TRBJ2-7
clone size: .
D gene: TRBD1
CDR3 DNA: TGCGCCAGCAGTTCCGACAGGGGGCTCCTCTACGAGCAGTACTTC
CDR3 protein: CASSSDRGLLYEQYF

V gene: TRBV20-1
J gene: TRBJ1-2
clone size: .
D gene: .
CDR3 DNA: TGCAGTGCTAGGGACCGCGGCTACACCTTC
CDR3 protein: CSARDRGYTF

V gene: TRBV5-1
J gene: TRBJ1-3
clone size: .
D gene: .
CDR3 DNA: TGCGCCAGCAGCTTGGACAGACGGATTGGAAACACCATATATTTT
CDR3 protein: CASSLDRRIGNTIYF

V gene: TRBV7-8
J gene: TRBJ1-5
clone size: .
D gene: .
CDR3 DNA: TGTGCCAGCAGCCCGGGACATGGGGGTTTGAATAGCAATCAGCCCCAGCATTTT
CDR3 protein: CASSPGHGGLNSNQPQHF

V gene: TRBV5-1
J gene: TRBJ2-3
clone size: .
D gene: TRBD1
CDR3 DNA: TGCGCCAGCAGCTTGGAGGGGGCAAGAGATACGCAGTATTTT
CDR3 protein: CASSLEGARDTQYF

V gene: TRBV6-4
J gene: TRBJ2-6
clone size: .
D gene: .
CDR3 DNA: TGTGCCAGCAGCGCAGAGGGGGGCGCTGGGGCCAACGTCCTGACTTTC
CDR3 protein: CASSAEGGAGANVLTF

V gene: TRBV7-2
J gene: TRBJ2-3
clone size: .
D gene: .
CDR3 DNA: TGTGCCAGCAGCTTAGGAGGGGTGGGCGTGGATACGCAGTATTTT
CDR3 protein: CASSLGGVGVDTQYF

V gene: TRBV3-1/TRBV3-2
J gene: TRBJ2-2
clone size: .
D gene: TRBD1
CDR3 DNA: TGTGCCAGCAGCCAATGGGACAGGGTCCTTTGGTCCGGGGAGCTGTTTTTT
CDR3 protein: CASSQWDRVLWSGELFF

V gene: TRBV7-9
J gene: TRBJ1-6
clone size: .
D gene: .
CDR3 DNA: TGTGCCAGCAGCTCGCTAGCAGGAAGAGGTTCACCCCTCCACTTT
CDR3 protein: CASSSLAGRGSPLHF

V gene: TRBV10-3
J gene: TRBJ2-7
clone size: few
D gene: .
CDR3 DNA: TGTGCCATCAGTGCGCTCTCCTACGAGCAGTACTTC
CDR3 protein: CAISALSYEQYF

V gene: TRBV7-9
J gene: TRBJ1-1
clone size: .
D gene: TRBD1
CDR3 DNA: TGTGCCAGCAGCCTCGGGACAGGCGGGTACGGGAACACTGAAGCTTTCTTT
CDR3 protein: CASSLGTGGYGNTEAFF

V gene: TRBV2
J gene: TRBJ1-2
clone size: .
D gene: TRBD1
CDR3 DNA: TGTGCCAGCAGACGACAGGGCCGCTCTTCCTATGGCTACACCTTC
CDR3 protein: CASRRQGRSSYGYTF

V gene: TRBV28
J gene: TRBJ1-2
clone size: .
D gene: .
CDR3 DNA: TGTGCCAGCAGCCTGAGACTCTATGGCTACACCTTC
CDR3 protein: CASSLRLYGYTF

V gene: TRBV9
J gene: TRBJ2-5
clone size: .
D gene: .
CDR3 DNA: TGTGCCAGCAGCCTACGTAACTCCCAAGAGACCCAGTACTTC
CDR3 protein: CASSLRNSQETQYF

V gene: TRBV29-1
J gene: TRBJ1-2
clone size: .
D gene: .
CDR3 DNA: TGCAGCGTTGGCGCCAGTCAGGGCTACACCTTC
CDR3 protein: CSVGASQGYTF

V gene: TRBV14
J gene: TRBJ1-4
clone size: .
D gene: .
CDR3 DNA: TGTGCCAGCAGCCGGGACCTAATCGGGGAAAAACTGTTTTTT
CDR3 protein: CASSRDLIGEKLFF

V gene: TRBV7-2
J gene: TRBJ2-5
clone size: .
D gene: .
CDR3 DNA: TGTGCCAGCAGCTCTCTGCTACAAGAGACCCAGTACTTC
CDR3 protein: CASSSLLQETQYF

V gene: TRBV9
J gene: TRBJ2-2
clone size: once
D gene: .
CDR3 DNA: TGTGCCAGCAGCGTAGGGTCACAGGACACCGGGGAGCTGTTTTTT
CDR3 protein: CASSVGSQDTGELFF

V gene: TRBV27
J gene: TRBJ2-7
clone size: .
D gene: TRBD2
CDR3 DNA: TGTGCCACCATGGAACCGAGCGGGAGAGGAGCCTACGAGCAGTACTTC
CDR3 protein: CATMEPSGRGAYEQYF

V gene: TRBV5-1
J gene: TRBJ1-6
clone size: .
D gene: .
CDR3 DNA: TGCGCCAGCAGCCCTGGGAGAAGTGATAATTCACCCCTCCACTTT
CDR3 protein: CASSPGRSDNSPLHF

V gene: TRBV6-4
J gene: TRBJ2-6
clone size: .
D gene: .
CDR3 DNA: TGTGCCGCGTCGGCGGAGGACAGCGCGGGGGGGGCCAACGTCCTGACTTTC
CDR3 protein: CAASAEDSAGGANVLTF

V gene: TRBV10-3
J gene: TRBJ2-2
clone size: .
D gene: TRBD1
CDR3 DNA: TGTGCCATCAGTGATGACAGGGCGAACACCGGGGAGCTGTTTTTT
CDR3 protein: CAISDDRANTGELFF

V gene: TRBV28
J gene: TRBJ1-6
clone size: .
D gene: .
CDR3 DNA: TGTGCCAGCAGTTTCGTCTCCGGACAGCAAAATTCACCCCTCCACTTT
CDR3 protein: CASSFVSGQQNSPLHF

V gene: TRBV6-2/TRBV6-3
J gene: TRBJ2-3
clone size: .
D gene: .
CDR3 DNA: TGTGCCAGCAGCCCCAGCGGGAGCACAGATACGCAGTATTTT
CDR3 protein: CASSPSGSTDTQYF

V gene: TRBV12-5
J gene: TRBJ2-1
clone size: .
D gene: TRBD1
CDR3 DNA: TGTGCTAGTGGCCCCCGGGACAGCTACAATGAGCAGTTCTTC
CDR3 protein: CASGPRDSYNEQFF

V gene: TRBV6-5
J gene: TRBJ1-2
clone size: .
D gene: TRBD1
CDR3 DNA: TGTGCCAGCAGCCTGGACAGGACCAACTATGGCTACACCTTC
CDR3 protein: CASSLDRTNYGYTF

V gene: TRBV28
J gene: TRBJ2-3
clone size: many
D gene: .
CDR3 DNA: TGTGCCAGCAGTTTAGGAGGGGGCGGGACAGATACGCAGTATTTT
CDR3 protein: CASSLGGGGTDTQYF

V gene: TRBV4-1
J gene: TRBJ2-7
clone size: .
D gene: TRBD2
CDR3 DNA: TGCGCCAGCAGCCAAGCTAGGACTAGCGGGTATTACGAGCAGTACTTC
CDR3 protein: CASSQARTSGYYEQYF

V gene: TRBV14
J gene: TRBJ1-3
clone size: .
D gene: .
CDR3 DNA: TGTGCCAGCAGCCGCGCCCCCTATCGCTCCGGAAACACCATATATTTT
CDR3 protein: CASSRAPYRSGNTIYF

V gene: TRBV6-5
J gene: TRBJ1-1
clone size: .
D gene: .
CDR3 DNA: TGTGCCAGCAGTCAAAAAGGGGGGGGGAATACTGAAGCTTTCTTT
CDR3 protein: CASSQKGGGNTEAFF

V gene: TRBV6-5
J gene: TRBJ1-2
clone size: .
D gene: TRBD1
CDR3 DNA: TGTGCCAGCAGCCAACAGGGGAAGATGGGCTACACCTTC
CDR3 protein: CASSQQGKMGYTF

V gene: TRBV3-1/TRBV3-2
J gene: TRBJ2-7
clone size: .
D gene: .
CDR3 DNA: TGTGCCAGCAGCCGGGGCGGGACCCGCTCCTACGAGCAGTACTTC
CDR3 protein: CASSRGGTRSYEQYF

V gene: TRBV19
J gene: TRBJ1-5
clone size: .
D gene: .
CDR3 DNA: TGTGCTAGTAGTATACTGGCAGATAGCAATCAGCCCCAGCATTTT
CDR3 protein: CASSILADSNQPQHF

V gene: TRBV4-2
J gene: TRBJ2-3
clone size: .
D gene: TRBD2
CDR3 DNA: TGTGCCAGCAGCCCGACTAGCGGGGGGGCTGATACGCAGTATTTT
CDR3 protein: CASSPTSGGADTQYF

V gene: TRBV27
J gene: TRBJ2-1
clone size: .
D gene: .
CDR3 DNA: TGTGCCAGCAGTTTAAGTCCACTCAATGAGCAGTTCTTC
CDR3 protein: CASSLSPLNEQFF

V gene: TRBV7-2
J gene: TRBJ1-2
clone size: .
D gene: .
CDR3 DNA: TGTGCCAGCAGCTTAGAGGGCAGGGGCTATGGCTACACCTTC
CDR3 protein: CASSLEGRGYGYTF